This TCR beta chain was recorded in a study of blood T cells in healthy people across ages. Across the study: Capture via template switching afforded approximately one barcoded beta molecule per two T cells.

It was with a sample-barcoded 5' primer and a J-beta primer mix that a second PCR of roughly 7 to 12 cycles was run. TCRdb analysed the 5' RACE reads with MiXCR anew, one entry per CDR3 protein. The table shows about 680,000 distinct CDR3 sequences, with around 48% occurring only once. General study points: Estimated diversity across one million T cells was deemed an underestimate. Getting older went along with TCR beta diversity per million T cells dropping roughly linearly.

Comment on this clonotype: What it binds is unknown.

The receptor's source is an older woman in good health. Sequencing input: blood.

CDR3 nucleotides: TGTGCCAGCAGCTCACGGGGGACCAACTATGGCTACACCTTC. Translated, it gives CASSSRGTNYGYTF. The rearrangement links TRBV5-6 to TRBJ1-2, with a possible D match to TRBD1 (5 bases). V was shortened by 3 bases and J by 2 bases, with 11 bases between the two germline ends. Germline CDR1 reads SGHDT; CDR2 reads YYEEEE. CDR3 length: 14 residues.